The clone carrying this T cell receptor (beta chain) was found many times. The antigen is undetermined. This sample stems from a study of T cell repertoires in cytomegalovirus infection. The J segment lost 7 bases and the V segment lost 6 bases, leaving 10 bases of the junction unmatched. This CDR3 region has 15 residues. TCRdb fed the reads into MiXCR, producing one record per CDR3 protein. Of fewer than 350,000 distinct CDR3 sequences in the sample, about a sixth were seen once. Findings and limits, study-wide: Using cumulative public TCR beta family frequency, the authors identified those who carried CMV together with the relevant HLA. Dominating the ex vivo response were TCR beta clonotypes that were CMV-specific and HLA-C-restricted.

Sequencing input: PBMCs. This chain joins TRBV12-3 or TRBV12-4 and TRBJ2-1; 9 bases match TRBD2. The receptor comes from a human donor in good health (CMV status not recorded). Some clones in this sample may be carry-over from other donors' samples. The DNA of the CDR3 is TGTGCCAGCAGCCTGGGGCGGGGGGGCCTAAATGAGCAGTTCTTC. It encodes CASSLGRGGLNEQFF.